One sample yielded the 24 T cell receptor beta chains listed below, sequenced in a study of CD8 T cells in Susac syndrome. Reverse transcription of roughly 0.5 to 1 ug RNA was carried out with random hexamers. TCRdb reprocessed the immunoSEQ multiplex PCR reads with MiXCR, giving one entry per CDR3 protein. This table has some 100,000 distinct CDR3 sequences, about nine tenths appearing once. Sequences were obtained from CD8+ T cells from PBMCs. These TCRs come from a human donor in good health.

The V gene is TRBV3-1, the J gene TRBJ1-1; D is possibly TRBD1 (5 bases). The CDR3 consists of 13 residues. V was shortened by 4 bases and J by 6 bases, with 12 bases between the two germline ends. Germline assignment: CDR1 LGHDT and CDR2 YNNKEL (reference sequence). CDR3 sequence (DNA): TGTGCCAGCAGCCCGGTGGGACCGTCTGAAGCTTTCTTT. This encodes CASSPVGPSEAFF.

The rearrangement uses TRBV7-9 and TRBJ2-4, with 13 positions matching TRBD2. Trimming cost V 6 bases and J 0 bases; bases outside gene matches: 8. Germline V gene data show CDR1 as SEHNR and CDR2 as FQNEAQ (reference sequence). The CDR3 has 18 amino acids. The CDR3 DNA is TGTGCCAGCAGGCAAGGGACTAGCGGGGAACTAGCCAAAAACATTCAGTACTTC. It codes for CASRQGTSGELAKNIQYF.

The chain recombines TRBV29-1 with TRBJ2-1; 13 bases agree with TRBD2. Germline CDR1 is SQVTM and CDR2 is ANQGSEA. The CDR3 totals 15 residues. The trim removed 5 bases at V and 9 bases at J, leaving 10 bases unmatched. CDR3 loop: CSVPTSGGARSEQFF. The DNA of the CDR3 is TGCAGCGTTCCCACTAGCGGGGGGGCCCGCTCTGAGCAGTTCTTC.

The chain is built from TRBV12-3 or TRBV12-4 and TRBJ2-1; 9 positions agree with TRBD2. CDR3 length: 16 residues. With V trimmed by 5 bases and J by 9 bases, 14 bases remained unmatched. CDR3 protein: CASSRGGRASRVEQFF. The CDR3 DNA is TGTGCCAGCAGTCGGGGCGGGAGGGCTTCCCGGGTTGAGCAGTTCTTC.

The V and J genes are TRBV3-1 and TRBJ1-5; no definite D call. Germline V CDR1 and CDR2: LGHDT, YNNKEL (reference sequence). Trimming shortened V by 0 bases and J by 2 bases, and 8 bases separated the two germline ends. The CDR3 runs 15 residues. DNA for the CDR3: TGTGCCAGCAGCCAAGATGCCAACGGCAATCAGCCCCAGCATTTT. Translation gives CASSQDANGNQPQHF.

The CDR3 coding sequence is TGTGCCAGCAGCTTGGGAGCCGCGGGGCGGGACGAGCAGTACTTC. Translation: CASSLGAAGRDEQYF. This chain connects TRBV5-4 to TRBJ2-7; D might be TRBD2 (6 bases). Germline assignment: CDR1 SGHNT and CDR2 YYREEE (reference sequence). This CDR3 spans 15 amino acids. V was clipped by 0 bases and J by 5 bases, with 15 bases between them.

The chain combines TRBV7-8 with TRBJ2-3; a possible D gene is TRBD1 (6 bases). Germline V gives CDR1 SGHVS, CDR2 FQNEAQ. The CDR3 is 15 amino acids. The germline V and J ends were trimmed by 5 bases and 6 bases, with 18 bases remaining between them. The CDR3 loop is CASSPTGWASDTQYF. The CDR3 region has the DNA TGTGCCAGCAGCCCTACAGGGTGGGCATCGGATACGCAGTATTTT. The full variable domain, with the rest looked up from reference TRBV7-8 and TRBJ2-3, is GAGVSQSPRYKVAKRGQDVALRCDPISGHVSLFWYQQALGQGPEFLTYFQNEAQLDKSGLPSDRFFAERPEGSVSTLKIQRTQQEDSAVYLCASSPTGWASDTQYFGPGTRLTVL.

The CDR3 region is CASSAGQGGPYGYTF. The CDR3 DNA reads as TGTGCCAGCAGTGCGGGACAGGGAGGTCCCTATGGCTACACCTTC. The gene calls are TRBV6-4 and TRBJ1-2, with 9 bases identical to TRBD1. With 4 bases clipped from V and 4 bases from J, the junction kept 7 bases outside the gene matches. The CDR3 length is 15 residues. Looked up from germline, CDR1 is MRHNA and CDR2 is SNTAGT.

The rearrangement links TRBV6-1 to TRBJ2-3; no reliable D call. The V and J ends lost 5 bases and 2 bases respectively, with 20 bases between them. CDR3 length: 17 amino acids. CDR1 MNHNS and CDR2 SASEGT come from the germline V gene. Here the CDR3 DNA reads TGTGCCAGCAGTCCCCTCCCAATCCTTGGGCCCACAGATACGCAGTATTTT. Translation gives CASSPLPILGPTDTQYF.

This chain connects TRBV7-9 to TRBJ2-2; no firm D call. Trimming pared 7 bases from V and 6 bases from J, leaving 3 bases between. Germline-derived CDR1 and CDR2 are SEHNR and FQNEAQ (reference sequence). The CDR3 covers 10 residues. CDR3 residues: CASTAGELFF. The CDR3 DNA sequence: TGTGCCAGCACCGCCGGGGAGCTGTTTTTT. The full variable domain, completed using reference TRBV7-9 and TRBJ2-2, is DTGVSQNPRHKITKRGQNVTFRCDPISEHNRLYWYRQTLGQGPEFLTYFQNEAQLEKSRLLSDRFSAERPKGSFSTLEIQRTEQGDSAMYLCASTAGELFFGEGSRLTVL.

CDR3 bases: TGCAGTGCTAGAGTACTAGCGGAGACCTACGAGCAGTACTTC. Translation: CSARVLAETYEQYF. The chain couples TRBV20-1 to TRBJ2-7, with TRBD2 identical over 8 bases. J was trimmed by 2 bases and V by 1 base; bases with no gene match: 4. Germline values: CDR1 DFQATT, CDR2 SNEGSKA (reference sequence). This CDR3 contains 14 residues.

This sequence joins TRBV19 and TRBJ2-1; 10 bases agree with TRBD2. The CDR3 runs 15 residues. Germline CDR1 is LNHDA and CDR2 is SQIVND (reference sequence). The V gene end was trimmed by 3 bases and the J gene end by 7 bases; junction bases not matched to a gene: 6. CDR3 amino acids: CASSMLAGGSNEQFF. CDR3 in DNA: TGTGCCAGTAGTATGTTAGCGGGAGGTTCAAATGAGCAGTTCTTC.

The rearrangement joins TRBV5-1 to TRBJ1-1; TRBD1 might be the D (5 bases). The CDR3 is 15 residues long. Germline assignment: CDR1 SGHRS and CDR2 YFSETQ. V was clipped by 4 bases and J by 1 base, with 14 bases between them. CDR3 sequence reads: CASSPGTYSNTEAFF. The CDR3 DNA reads as TGCGCCAGCAGCCCCGGGACCTATTCGAACACTGAAGCTTTCTTT.

The chain joins TRBV7-6 to TRBJ2-7; D may be TRBD2 (5 bases). Per germline, CDR1 SGHVS and CDR2 FNYEAQ. Deletions cut 0 bases from V and 0 bases from J, with 9 bases between. There are 15 residues in the CDR3. The CDR3 DNA reads as TGTGCCAGCAGCTTAGCCGAGGGTCTCTCCTACGAGCAGTACTTC. It translates to CASSLAEGLSYEQYF.

The chain links TRBV7-7 to TRBJ2-3; 7 bases align to TRBD1. The CDR3 runs 14 residues. The germline gives CDR1 SSHAT, CDR2 FNYEAQ (reference sequence). The junction had 2 bases not matched to a gene; V was cut back by 5 bases and J by 0 bases. The CDR3 protein is CASSRDSSTDTQYF. CDR3 sequence (DNA): TGTGCCAGCAGCCGGGACAGTAGCACAGATACGCAGTATTTT.

The chain has TRBV12-3 or TRBV12-4 and TRBJ1-2; D uncertain. Trimming took 5 bases from V and 4 from J, leaving 8 bases between them. CDR3 length equals 12 residues. The CDR3: CASSPMRYGYTF. The CDR3 DNA follows: TGTGCCAGCAGTCCCATGCGCTATGGCTACACCTTC.

The rearrangement links TRBV5-1 to TRBJ2-7; no clear D. Per germline, CDR1 SGHRS and CDR2 YFSETQ. Trimming stripped 4 bases from V and 0 bases from J, with 20 bases between. The CDR3 runs to 17 residues. In DNA form, the CDR3 reads TGCGCCAGCAGCCTAGGAACCGGAACAGTGCCCTCCTACGAGCAGTACTTC. It translates to CASSLGTGTVPSYEQYF.

The chain joins TRBV27 to TRBJ2-2; D is unresolved. Germline CDR1 is MNHEY and CDR2 is SMNVEV (reference sequence). There are 14 residues in the CDR3. Trimming shortened V by 7 bases and J by 1 base, and 10 bases separated the two germline ends. CDR3 sequence: CASTLFRNTGELFF. CDR3 sequence (DNA): TGTGCCAGCACCCTCTTCAGGAACACCGGGGAGCTGTTTTTT.

This sequence joins TRBV25-1 and TRBJ2-7; D unresolved. In germline, CDR1 is MGHDK, CDR2 SYGVNS. The CDR3 covers 13 residues. V lost 4 bases to trimming and J lost 0 bases, with 7 bases between them. CDR3 residues: CASSVLFSYEQYF. The CDR3 coding sequence is TGTGCCAGCAGTGTGCTGTTCTCCTACGAGCAGTACTTC.

The chain joins TRBV13 to TRBJ2-7, with TRBD1 matching 11 bases. The CDR3 covers 14 residues. CDR1 and CDR2 (germline): PRHDT, FYEKMQ (reference sequence). V dropped 6 bases and J dropped 4; count of bases not matched to a gene: 5. The CDR3 here is CASRRTGGVYEQYF. DNA of the CDR3: TGTGCCAGCAGACGGACAGGGGGCGTGTACGAGCAGTACTTC.

The table lists this clonotype with a count of one. J is TRBJ2-2 and V is TRBV2, with D possibly TRBD1 on 5 matching bases. Germline loops: CDR1 SNHLY, CDR2 FYNNEI. The CDR3 covers 13 residues. V dropped 5 bases and J dropped 7 bases, with 11 bases sitting between them. In DNA, the CDR3 is TGTGCCAGCAGTCAGGGTGTCGGCGGGGAGCTGTTTTTT. Amino acids: CASSQGVGGELFF.

The genes are TRBV6-5 and TRBJ2-7; D not resolved. V shed 2 bases and J shed 0 bases, with 8 bases lying between them. Germline V lookup: CDR1 MNHEY, CDR2 SVGAGI. This CDR3 is 14 amino acids long. CDR3 loop: CASSYGYSSYEQYF. CDR3 DNA: TGTGCCAGCAGTTACGGCTATAGCTCCTACGAGCAGTACTTC.

Written as DNA, the CDR3 is TGCGCCAGCAGCTTGAATCGGACAGGGCGGCACTATGGCTACACCTTC. It translates to CASSLNRTGRHYGYTF. This chain uses TRBV5-1 with TRBJ1-2; 8 nucleotides align to TRBD1. Per the germline V gene, CDR1 is SGHRS and CDR2 is YFSETQ. Trimming removed 1 base from V and 3 bases from J; junction bases left unmatched: 8. The CDR3 covers 16 residues.

CDR3 region: CASSLEAGTTYEQYF. CDR3 DNA sequence: TGCGCCAGCAGCTTGGAAGCCGGGACGACCTACGAGCAGTACTTC. This chain connects TRBV5-1 to TRBJ2-7, with D possibly called TRBD1 or TRBD2 (5 bases each). The CDR3 is 15 amino acids. Trimming cost V 0 bases and J 2 bases, with 12 bases left between them. Per germline, CDR1 SGHRS and CDR2 YFSETQ.